Sequencing of this T cell receptor (beta chain) was carried out in a study of OX40 agonist ivuxolimab in advanced cancers. Germline values: CDR1 SGHTA, CDR2 FQGTGA. The length of the CDR3 is 20 residues. Trimming at V came to 2 bases and at J to 2 bases, leaving 10 bases not matched to a gene. Clones were read by immunoSEQ multiplex PCR, and TCRdb kept only the in-frame ones, dropping some. The data show over 20,000 clones, 75% to 90% seen once. The V and J genes are TRBV7-3 and TRBJ2-2, with 14 bases fitting TRBD2. Sample: CD4+ or CD8+ T cells sorted from blood, taken in a trial of the OX40 agonist ivuxolimab. This TCR was recovered from an adult with an advanced solid tumor such as melanoma, head and neck, liver or kidney cancer. CDR3 sequence reads: CASSLLGTSGSLINTGELFF. DNA of the CDR3: TGTGCCAGCAGCTTACTCGGGACTAGCGGGAGCCTTATAAACACCGGGGAGCTGTTTTTT.